This T cell receptor (beta chain) emerged from a study of identical twins. This clonotype has more than one count but fewer than ten. One entry per CDR3 protein, called by TCRdb with MiXCR from the 5' RACE reads. Among about 730,000 distinct CDR3 sequences listed, less than 25% were seen once. Germline V gives CDR1 DFQATT, CDR2 SNEGSKA (reference sequence). V was cut by 4 bases and J by 2 bases, with 12 bases left in between. The CDR3 has 13 amino acids. These data also featured in a second study, about T cells expressing NK-cell markers. That work states: Of the CD8+ T cells in more than five donors, roughly 1.0-7.5% belonged to dominant NKG2C+ clonotypes. In several donors, dominant clonotypes made up roughly 28.3-65% of CD3+CD56-NKG2C+ cells.

Material: PBMCs. V and J are TRBV20-1 and TRBJ2-7, with D uncertain. The source is a woman aged 18-35 years in good health. CDR3 bases: TGCAGTGCTACCGACTCGATCGCCTACGAGCAGTACTTC. It translates to CSATDSIAYEQYF.